Sequencing of this TCR beta chain was carried out in a study of lymphopenia after photon versus proton radiotherapy (dated by TCRdb to the late 2010s). About the investigation overall: In patients with gastrointestinal tumors who developed high-grade lymphopenia, the study compared the immunological effects of photon radiation therapy with those of proton radiation therapy. The cohort comprised approximately 21 patients with gastrointestinal tumors who received either photon or proton therapy and then developed lymphopenia. The goal of the study was to describe how the two radiation modalities differ in their effects on the immune system. The investigation overall reported the following: The authors looked at the survival association only in patients who died, and they framed better survival with proton therapy as a possibility rather than a demonstrated result. Among patients across the cohort who died, overall survival time showed an inverse correlation with a larger post-nadir drop in TCR diversity. Relative stability during treatment was observed in proton-treated patients, whereas loss of naive T cells and TCR diversity and gain of effector/memory populations were observed in photon-treated patients. After the lymphocyte count nadir, photon-treated repertoires showed oligoclonal expansion, especially of CD8+ Temra cells, which drove the drop in diversity.

For this clone: Its antigen remains unidentified. Base qualities are not at hand, and no much larger clone is one base apart.

Receptors were amplified or captured by the immunoSEQ multiplex PCR assay. Deep sequencing of rearranged TCR beta loci, alongside multiparametric flow cytometry, was used to profile T cell repertoires. TCRdb retrieved this table from immuneACCESS and kept in-frame rearrangements only. Not all clones are present; in checked studies, unresolved V genes account for under half, and no reason is known for the remainder. The sample profile shows some 55,000 clones; more than 70% of them were found once. Jointly, the top ten make up just under 30% of the sample. Taken from cysteine to phenylalanine, the CDR3 has 13 residues. Only the CDR3 region is kept as DNA, spanning 39 bases read in frame from base 1. V loses 2 bases of germline sequence and J loses 1 base, and the interval between the two ends is 6 bases. CDR1 and CDR2, per the germline V gene (reference sequence), are SGHNT and YYREEE.

The chain is assembled from TRBV5-4 and TRBJ1-1; confidence is insufficient to name the D gene. Sample: peripheral blood, taken from a patient treated with photon-based radiotherapy. This TCR derives from a man aged 50-59 years with gastric cancer. The sequence in DNA is TGTGCCAGCAGCTTTATTGAGAACACTGAAGCTTTCTTT. This yields the protein CASSFIENTEAFF.